The 32 T cell receptor beta chains reported below all come from one sample, sequenced in a study of T-cell memory formation after mild COVID-19. TCRdb independently ran MiXCR on the 5' RACE reads; one entry per CDR3 protein. Of about 300,000 distinct CDR3 sequences listed, 15% to 20% are singletons. Input material: PBMCs or a T cell subset sorted from them (not recorded which). These receptors were obtained from a man aged 18-30 years who had mild COVID-19 (a few samples of this study predate the infection). Cell type and time point are not known.

A note on this clonotype: One end of the junction does not line up with germline, which may come from a read error. V is TRBV20-1 and J is TRBJ2-1; 7 bases line up with TRBD1. The CDR3 totals 17 residues. CDR1 is DFQATT, CDR2 SNEGSKA, per germline (reference sequence). In DNA, the CDR3 is TGCAGTGCCAGAGATCCTACAGGGGCTCTCTACTACAATGAGCAGTTCTTC. Its protein product is CSARDPTGALYYNEQFF.

This clonotype turned up a few times. The gene calls are TRBV5-6 and TRBJ1-2, with 7 bases lining up with TRBD1. Germline V gene lookup returns CDR1 SGHDT and CDR2 YYEEEE. The CDR3 runs to 16 residues. The V gene end was trimmed by 3 bases and the J gene end by 5 bases; junction bases not matched to a gene: 13. The CDR3 here is CASSYKDRLLSYGYTF. CDR3 DNA: TGTGCCAGCAGCTATAAGGACAGGCTTCTTTCATATGGCTACACCTTC.

This clonotype was counted between two and nine times. The chain combines TRBV10-3 with TRBJ2-3, with D uncertain. The V end lost 7 bases, the J end lost 4 bases, and 18 bases lay between the germline ends. Per germline, CDR1 ENHRY and CDR2 SYGVKD. This CDR3 is 15 amino acids long. CDR3 region: CAITKDNPTADTQYF. The DNA for the CDR3 is TGTGCCATCACTAAAGACAATCCCACTGCAGATACGCAGTATTTT.

This clonotype was counted a few times. The V call is TRBV6-5, the J call TRBJ2-6; D is ambiguous. Germline lookup yields CDR1 MNHEY and CDR2 SVGAGI. The CDR3 length is 16 residues. V dropped 2 bases and J dropped 3 bases, with 11 bases sitting between them. In DNA form, the CDR3 reads TGTGCCAGCAGTTACCAAGGGATGGATGGGGCCAACGTCCTGACTTTC. Translating it yields CASSYQGMDGANVLTF.

This clonotype has more than one count but fewer than ten. The rearrangement uses TRBV7-9 and TRBJ2-2; 8 bases match TRBD1. With V trimmed by 5 bases and J by 2 bases, 7 bases remained unmatched. CDR3 size: 16 residues. The V gene's germline CDR1 is SEHNR and CDR2 FQNEAQ (reference sequence). The CDR3 loop is CASSGRTGTNTGELFF. The CDR3 DNA is TGTGCCAGCAGCGGCCGGACAGGGACCAACACCGGGGAGCTGTTTTTT.

This clonotype was seen a few times. The rearrangement joins TRBV7-9 to TRBJ2-1; 7 bases are a match to TRBD1. Germline V gene sequence: CDR1 SEHNR, CDR2 FQNEAQ (reference sequence). Germline trimming cut 5 bases from V and 10 bases from J; bases unmatched to any gene: 8. The length of the CDR3 is 13 residues. This CDR3 is CASSLGTAREQFF. The CDR3 nucleotides are TGTGCCAGCAGCCTCGGGACAGCTAGAGAGCAGTTCTTC. Looking up the rest from reference TRBV7-9 and TRBJ2-1 gives the full variable domain: DTGVSQNPRHKITKRGQNVTFRCDPISEHNRLYWYRQTLGQGPEFLTYFQNEAQLEKSRLLSDRFSAERPKGSFSTLEIQRTEQGDSAMYLCASSLGTAREQFFGPGTRLTVL.

This clonotype was seen more than once but under ten times. V gene TRBV4-3 combines with J gene TRBJ1-1; TRBD1 aligns across 7 bases. J lost 11 bases, V lost 4 bases, and 19 bases had no gene match. The CDR3 spans 16 residues. Germline V gives CDR1 LGHNA, CDR2 YSLEER. The CDR3 DNA reads as TGCGCCAGCAGCCCTACTACCCAATCAGGGGGAGGAATGGCTTTCTTT. Translated, it gives CASSPTTQSGGGMAFF.

The genes are TRBV14 and TRBJ2-7; the match to TRBD2 covers 9 bases. CDR3 length equals 15 residues. Germline V lookup: CDR1 SGHDN, CDR2 FVKESK. The junction had 8 bases not matched to a gene; V was cut back by 4 bases and J by 4 bases. The DNA of the CDR3 is TGTGCCAGCAGCCCGGGGACTAGCTGGGATTACGAGCAGTACGTC. It translates to CASSPGTSWDYEQYV.

This rearrangement joins TRBV18 to TRBJ2-3; D may be TRBD1 (6 bases). Germline V gives CDR1 KGHSH, CDR2 LQKENI. This CDR3 is built from 15 residues. V was trimmed by 1 base and J by 5 bases, leaving 13 bases between them. In DNA form, the CDR3 reads TGTGCCAGCTCACCACAGGCAGGGGCGGGAGATACGCAGTATTTT. It codes for CASSPQAGAGDTQYF.

This clonotype was counted between two and nine times. The rearrangement joins TRBV20-1 to TRBJ2-3; D is tentatively TRBD1 or TRBD2 (5 bases each). CDR3 length: 16 amino acids. The ends were cut back, 7 bases at V and 1 base at J, with 21 bases in the middle. The germline V gene has CDR1 DFQATT and CDR2 SNEGSKA (reference sequence). CDR3 nucleotide sequence: TGCAGTGTTCGGCGTTGGAGGCAGGGCGGCACAGATACGCAGTATTTT. Its protein product is CSVRRWRQGGTDTQYF.

The chain has TRBV20-1 and TRBJ1-5; D is perhaps TRBD1 (5 bases). Per germline, CDR1 DFQATT and CDR2 SNEGSKA (reference sequence). The V end was cut by 1 base, the J end by 2 bases, with 15 bases between. CDR3 size: 16 residues. The CDR3 DNA is TGCAGTGCTAGAGTCAGGGCCTCGGGGCGCAATCAGCCCCAGCATTTT. The encoded protein is CSARVRASGRNQPQHF.

The chain uses TRBV6-2 or TRBV6-3 and TRBJ2-7; possibly TRBD2 for D (5 bases). The CDR3 spans 14 residues. The germline V and J ends were trimmed by 7 bases and 3 bases, with 16 bases remaining between them. The germline gives CDR1 MNHEY, CDR2 SVGEGT. As DNA, the CDR3 is TGTGCCAGCAACCGACGAGGGCCGATCTACGAGCAGTACTTC. Protein: CASNRRGPIYEQYF.

This clonotype was counted between two and nine times. The rearrangement joins TRBV10-3 to TRBJ2-7; D is uncertain. V shed 11 bases and J shed 5 bases, with 13 bases lying between them. Germline lookup yields CDR1 ENHRY and CDR2 SYGVKD. CDR3 length equals 11 residues. The CDR3 is CAARWQDEQYF. The CDR3 DNA follows: TGTGCCGCCCGGTGGCAAGACGAGCAGTACTTC.

This CDR3 reads CASSTTGDEQYF. The CDR3 DNA reads TGTGCCAGCAGCACGACAGGGGACGAGCAGTACTTC. This sequence joins TRBV3-1 and TRBJ2-7; 8 positions match TRBD1. The V gene's germline CDR1 is LGHDT and CDR2 YNNKEL (reference sequence). The CDR3 runs to 12 residues. V gave up 5 bases and J gave up 5 bases; unmatched junction bases: 2.

This clonotype appeared a few times. The chain uses TRBV5-1 and TRBJ1-1; 11 nucleotides line up with TRBD1. The germline gives CDR1 SGHRS, CDR2 YFSETQ. This CDR3 is 15 amino acids long. Losses at the gene ends were 0 bases for V and 6 bases for J; bases not matched to a gene: 4. The DNA for the CDR3 is TGCGCCAGCAGCTTGGATGGGGACAGGGGGTCTGAAGCTTTCTTT. Its translation is CASSLDGDRGSEAFF.

This clonotype was detected a few times. The V and J genes are TRBV12-3 or TRBV12-4 and TRBJ2-6, with unresolved D. CDR3 size: 14 residues. V gave up 6 bases and J gave up 4 bases, with 10 bases separating them. CDR3 region: CASSGFYGANVLTF. For the CDR3, the DNA is TGTGCCAGCAGCGGGTTTTACGGGGCCAACGTCCTGACTTTC.

The rearrangement uses TRBV5-1 and TRBJ2-1, with no clear D. Trimming shortened V by 0 bases and J by 0 bases, and 7 bases separated the two germline ends. Per germline, CDR1 SGHRS and CDR2 YFSETQ. This CDR3 comprises 15 residues. CDR3 residues: CASSLEALSYNEQFF. CDR3 coding DNA: TGCGCCAGCAGCTTGGAGGCTCTCTCCTACAATGAGCAGTTCTTC. The whole variable domain, filled in from reference TRBV5-1 and TRBJ2-1, reads KAGVTQTPRYLIKTRGQQVTLSCSPISGHRSVSWYQQTPGQGLQFLFEYFSETQRNKGNFPGRFSGRQFSNSRSEMNVSTLELGDSALYLCASSLEALSYNEQFFGPGTRLTVL.

This clonotype was seen more than once but under ten times. CDR3 residues: CASSFLPGDSRNEQFF. The CDR3 bases are TGTGCCAGCAGCTTTCTTCCGGGGGACAGTCGCAATGAGCAGTTCTTC. J is TRBJ2-1 and V is TRBV7-8; D is possibly TRBD1 (7 bases). Germline values: CDR1 SGHVS, CDR2 FQNEAQ. V was cut by 3 bases and J by 6 bases, with 18 bases left in between. The CDR3 runs to 16 residues. The full variable domain, with the rest looked up from reference TRBV7-8 and TRBJ2-1, is GAGVSQSPRYKVAKRGQDVALRCDPISGHVSLFWYQQALGQGPEFLTYFQNEAQLDKSGLPSDRFFAERPEGSVSTLKIQRTQQEDSAVYLCASSFLPGDSRNEQFFGPGTRLTVL.

This clonotype has more than one count but fewer than ten. The chain carries TRBV27 and TRBJ1-1; weak D call: TRBD1 (6 bases). The CDR3 spans 14 residues. The germline CDR1 and CDR2 sequences are MNHEY and SMNVEV (reference sequence). V lost 3 bases and J 4 bases, leaving 12 bases between the germline ends. CDR3 sequence reads: CASSLLEGGTEAFF. For the CDR3, the DNA is TGTGCCAGCAGTTTGCTGGAAGGGGGCACTGAAGCTTTCTTT.

Ten or more counts support this clonotype. The V and J genes are TRBV6-2 or TRBV6-3 and TRBJ1-5; 8 bases line up with TRBD1. Germline CDR1 and CDR2: MNHEY and SVGEGT. The V and J ends lost 6 bases and 9 bases, in that order; junction bases with no gene match: 7. There are 13 residues in the CDR3. CDR3 protein: CASRLQGARPQHF. The CDR3 DNA reads as TGTGCCAGCAGGTTGCAGGGGGCAAGGCCCCAGCATTTT.

The genes are TRBV5-4 and TRBJ2-1; 9 nucleotides match TRBD2. V dropped 0 bases and J dropped 4; count of bases not matched to a gene: 2. Germline V gene sequence: CDR1 SGHNT, CDR2 YYREEE (reference sequence). This CDR3 has 15 residues. The CDR3 spells CASSLGLAEYNEQFF. The CDR3 bases are TGTGCCAGCAGCTTGGGACTAGCGGAGTACAATGAGCAGTTCTTC. Full variable domain (missing parts from reference TRBV5-4 and TRBJ2-1): ETGVTQSPTHLIKTRGQQVTLRCSSQSGHNTVSWYQQALGQGPQFIFQYYREEENGRGNFPPRFSGLQFPNYSSELNVNALELDDSALYLCASSLGLAEYNEQFFGPGTRLTVL.

This clonotype has only a few counts. The chain has TRBV5-1 and TRBJ1-5; D possibly corresponds to TRBD1 (5 bases). This CDR3 contains 15 residues. Trimming left V 4 bases short and J 3 bases short, with 14 bases between. CDR1 SGHRS and CDR2 YFSETQ come from the germline V gene. CDR3 sequence (DNA): TGCGCCAGCAGCAAGGGACCGGAGACCAATCAGCCCCAGCATTTT. Translating gives CASSKGPETNQPQHF. Filled out from reference TRBV5-1 and TRBJ1-5, the complete variable domain reads KAGVTQTPRYLIKTRGQQVTLSCSPISGHRSVSWYQQTPGQGLQFLFEYFSETQRNKGNFPGRFSGRQFSNSRSEMNVSTLELGDSALYLCASSKGPETNQPQHFGDGTRLSIL.

This clonotype was detected once. The chain joins TRBV15 to TRBJ2-2; 11 bases line up with TRBD2. CDR1 and CDR2 (germline): LNHNV, YYDKDF (reference sequence). This CDR3 has 19 residues. With 0 bases clipped from V and 0 bases from J, the junction kept 6 bases outside the gene matches. The CDR3 DNA follows: TGTGCCACCAGCAGAGATACGGCTAGCGGGGGGTCGAACACCGGGGAGCTGTTTTTT. Translation: CATSRDTASGGSNTGELFF.

This clonotype was seen ten or more times. The V gene is TRBV4-3, the J gene TRBJ2-2; perhaps TRBD2 as D (5 bases). Deletions cut 2 bases from V and 6 bases from J, with 7 bases between. Germline V gene lookup returns CDR1 LGHNA and CDR2 YSLEER. The CDR3 is made up of 13 amino acids. Written as DNA, the CDR3 is TGCGCCAGCAGCCAACTCGGGGCCGGGGAGCTGTTTTTT. Protein sequence: CASSQLGAGELFF.

In its sample, this clonotype was seen many times. V and J are TRBV7-2 and TRBJ2-5, with no clear D. This CDR3 has 16 amino acids. V was pared by 1 base and J by 2 bases, with 14 bases between. The germline V gene encodes CDR1 SGHTA and CDR2 FQGNSA. CDR3 region: CASSLVVGLGQETQYF. The CDR3 DNA reads as TGTGCCAGCAGCTTAGTAGTTGGCCTCGGGCAAGAGACCCAGTACTTC.

V and J are TRBV5-6 and TRBJ1-3; the D is unclear. The ends were cut back, 7 bases at V and 0 bases at J, with 11 bases in the middle. The CDR3 covers 14 residues. Germline V gives CDR1 SGHDT, CDR2 YYEEEE. CDR3 in amino acids: CASRDWPSGNTIYF. CDR3 bases: TGTGCCAGCCGAGACTGGCCCTCTGGAAACACCATATATTTT.

This clonotype was found a few times. V and J are TRBV5-1 and TRBJ2-2, with TRBD1 matching over 8 bases. Trimming at V came to 4 bases and at J to 4 bases, leaving 3 bases not matched to a gene. The CDR3 is made up of 14 amino acids. Germline lookup yields CDR1 SGHRS and CDR2 YFSETQ. CDR3 region: CASSGQGPTGELFF. CDR3 nucleotides: TGCGCCAGCAGCGGACAGGGTCCCACCGGGGAGCTGTTTTTT. Full variable domain (missing parts from reference TRBV5-1 and TRBJ2-2): KAGVTQTPRYLIKTRGQQVTLSCSPISGHRSVSWYQQTPGQGLQFLFEYFSETQRNKGNFPGRFSGRQFSNSRSEMNVSTLELGDSALYLCASSGQGPTGELFFGEGSRLTVL.

This clonotype was counted a few times. The chain has TRBV5-6 and TRBJ2-4; the match to TRBD2 covers 8 bases. The J segment lost 7 bases and the V segment lost 4 bases, leaving 7 bases of the junction unmatched. The CDR3 sequence is 14 residues long. Germline values: CDR1 SGHDT, CDR2 YYEEEE. CDR3 coding DNA: TGTGCCAGCAGCCTTAGCGGGGTGGCGAACATTCAGTACTTC. The encoded protein is CASSLSGVANIQYF.

CDR3 region: CASSLTGSETQYF. Here the CDR3 DNA reads TGTGCCAGCAGCTTAACAGGGTCCGAGACCCAGTACTTC. V usage is TRBV7-2 and J usage is TRBJ2-5, with TRBD1 as a possible D gene (6 bases). The CDR3 is made up of 13 amino acids. The V end was cut by 2 bases, the J end by 5 bases, with 9 bases between. Germline assignment: CDR1 SGHTA and CDR2 FQGNSA.

The chain links TRBV6-2 or TRBV6-3 to TRBJ1-6; the match to TRBD1 covers 7 bases. J was trimmed by 0 bases and V by 0 bases; bases with no gene match: 5. The CDR3 runs 18 residues. Germline CDR1 and CDR2: MNHEY and SVGEGT. The DNA of the CDR3 is TGTGCCAGCAGTTACTCTGGACAGGAAAGCTCCTATAATTCACCCCTCCACTTT. Protein: CASSYSGQESSYNSPLHF.

This clonotype was seen only a few times. This rearrangement joins TRBV11-2 to TRBJ2-4, with D perhaps given as TRBD1 or TRBD2 (5 bases each). Per the germline V gene, CDR1 is SGHAT and CDR2 is FQNNGV. V was clipped by 5 bases and J by 13 bases, with 30 bases between them. This CDR3 contains 17 residues. CDR3 in amino acids: CASSLGVGIKPRTLQYF. CDR3 coding DNA: TGTGCCAGCAGCCTGGGGGTTGGCATTAAACCCCGGACTTTACAGTACTTC. The full variable domain, rest sourced from reference TRBV11-2 and TRBJ2-4, is EAGVAQSPRYKIIEKRQSVAFWCNPISGHATLYWYQQILGQGPKLLIQFQNNGVVDDSQLPKDRFSAERLKGVDSTLKIQPAKLEDSAVYLCASSLGVGIKPRTLQYFGAGTRLSVL.

This clonotype was counted only a few times. The chain links TRBV25-1 to TRBJ1-6, with unresolved D. V was clipped by 2 bases and J by 7 bases, with 9 bases between them. Germline assignment: CDR1 MGHDK and CDR2 SYGVNS. The CDR3 is 14 amino acids. The CDR3 bases are TGTGCCAGCAGTGAACCCTCAGACAATTCACCCCTCCACTTT. This sequence encodes CASSEPSDNSPLHF.